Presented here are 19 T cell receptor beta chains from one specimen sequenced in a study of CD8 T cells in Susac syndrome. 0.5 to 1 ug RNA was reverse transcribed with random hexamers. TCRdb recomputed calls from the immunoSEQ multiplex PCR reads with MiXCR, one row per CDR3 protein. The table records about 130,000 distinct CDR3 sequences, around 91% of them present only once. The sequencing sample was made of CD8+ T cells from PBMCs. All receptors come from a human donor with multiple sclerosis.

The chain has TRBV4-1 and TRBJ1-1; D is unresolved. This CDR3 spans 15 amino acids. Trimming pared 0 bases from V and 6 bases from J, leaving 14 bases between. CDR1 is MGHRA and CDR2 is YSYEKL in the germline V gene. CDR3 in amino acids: CASSQEDHPSSEAFF. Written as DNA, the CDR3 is TGCGCCAGCAGCCAAGAGGACCATCCCAGCTCTGAAGCTTTCTTT.

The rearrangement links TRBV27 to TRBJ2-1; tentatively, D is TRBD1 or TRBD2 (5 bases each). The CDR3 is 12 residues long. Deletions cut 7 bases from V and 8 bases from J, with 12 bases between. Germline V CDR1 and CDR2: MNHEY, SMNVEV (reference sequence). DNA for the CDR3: TGTGCCAGCATAGGGACCTGGGATGAGCAGTTCTTC. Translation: CASIGTWDEQFF.

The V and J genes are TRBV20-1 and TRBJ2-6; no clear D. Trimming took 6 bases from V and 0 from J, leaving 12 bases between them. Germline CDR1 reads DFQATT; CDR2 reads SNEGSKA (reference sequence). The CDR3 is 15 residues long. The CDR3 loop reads CSAHAGPSGANVLTF. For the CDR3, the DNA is TGCAGTGCCCACGCAGGACCCTCTGGGGCCAACGTCCTGACTTTC.

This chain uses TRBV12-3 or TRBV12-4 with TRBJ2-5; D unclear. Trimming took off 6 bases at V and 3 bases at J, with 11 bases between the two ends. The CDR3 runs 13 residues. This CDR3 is CASRLAIEETQYF. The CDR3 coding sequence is TGTGCCAGCAGGCTGGCGATAGAAGAGACCCAGTACTTC.

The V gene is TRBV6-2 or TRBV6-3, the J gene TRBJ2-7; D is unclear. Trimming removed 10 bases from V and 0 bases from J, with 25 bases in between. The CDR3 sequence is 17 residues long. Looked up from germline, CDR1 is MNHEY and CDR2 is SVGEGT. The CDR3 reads CATSLFFEDPNSYEQYF. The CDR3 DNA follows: TGTGCCACTTCCCTATTTTTCGAGGATCCCAACTCCTACGAGCAGTACTTC.

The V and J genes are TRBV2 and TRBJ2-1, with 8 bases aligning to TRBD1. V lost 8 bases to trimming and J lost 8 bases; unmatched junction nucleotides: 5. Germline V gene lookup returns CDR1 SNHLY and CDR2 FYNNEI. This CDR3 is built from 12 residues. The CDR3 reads CASGTGPYEQFF. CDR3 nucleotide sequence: TGTGCCAGCGGGACAGGTCCCTATGAGCAGTTCTTC.

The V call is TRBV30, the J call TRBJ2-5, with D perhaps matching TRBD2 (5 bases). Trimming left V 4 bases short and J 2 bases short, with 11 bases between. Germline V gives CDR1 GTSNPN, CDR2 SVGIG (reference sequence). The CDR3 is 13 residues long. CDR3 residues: CAWIGVLQETQYF. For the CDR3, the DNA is TGTGCCTGGATCGGGGTACTTCAAGAGACCCAGTACTTC.

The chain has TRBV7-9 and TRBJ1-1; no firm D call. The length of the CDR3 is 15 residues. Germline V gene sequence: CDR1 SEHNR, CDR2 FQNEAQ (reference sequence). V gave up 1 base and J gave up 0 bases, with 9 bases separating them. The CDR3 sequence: CASSLVPELNTEAFF. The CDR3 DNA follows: TGTGCCAGCAGCTTAGTTCCAGAGTTGAACACTGAAGCTTTCTTT.

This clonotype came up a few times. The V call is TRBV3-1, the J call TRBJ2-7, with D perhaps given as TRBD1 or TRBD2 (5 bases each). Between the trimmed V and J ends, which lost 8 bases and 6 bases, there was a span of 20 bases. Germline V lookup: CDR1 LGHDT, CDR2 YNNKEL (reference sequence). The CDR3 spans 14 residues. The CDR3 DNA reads TGTGCCAGCGCCGGTGAGGGGTACCGGGCCGAGCAGTACTTC. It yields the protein CASAGEGYRAEQYF.

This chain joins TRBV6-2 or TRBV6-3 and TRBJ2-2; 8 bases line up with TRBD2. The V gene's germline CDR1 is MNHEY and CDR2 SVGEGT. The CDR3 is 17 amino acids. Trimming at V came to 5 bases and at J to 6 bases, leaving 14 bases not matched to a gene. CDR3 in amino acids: CASSPRGGLAQAGELFF. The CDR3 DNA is TGTGCCAGCAGTCCCCGCGGCGGACTAGCTCAGGCCGGGGAGCTGTTTTTT.

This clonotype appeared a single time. The CDR3 DNA follows: TGTGCCTGGAGTAGGACAGCCTCCTATGAGCAGTTCTTC. Translated: CAWSRTASYEQFF. J is TRBJ2-1 and V is TRBV30, with a possible D match to TRBD1 (6 bases). The CDR3 consists of 13 residues. Germline loops: CDR1 GTSNPN, CDR2 SVGIG (reference sequence). The V gene lost 2 bases and the J gene lost 8 bases, with 13 bases spanning the gap.

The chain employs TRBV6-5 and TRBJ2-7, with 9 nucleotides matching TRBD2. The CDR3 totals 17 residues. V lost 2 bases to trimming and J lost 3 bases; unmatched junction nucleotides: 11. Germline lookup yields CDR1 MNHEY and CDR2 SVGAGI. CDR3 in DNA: TGTGCCAGCAGTTACGTTGCGGGAGGGCTCAAGGACTACGAGCAGTACTTC. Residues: CASSYVAGGLKDYEQYF.

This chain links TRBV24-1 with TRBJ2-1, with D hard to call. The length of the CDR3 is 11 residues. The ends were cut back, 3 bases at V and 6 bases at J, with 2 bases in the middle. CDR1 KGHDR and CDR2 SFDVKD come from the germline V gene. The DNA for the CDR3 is TGTGCCACCAGTGATGGCAATGAGCAGTTCTTC. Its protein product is CATSDGNEQFF.

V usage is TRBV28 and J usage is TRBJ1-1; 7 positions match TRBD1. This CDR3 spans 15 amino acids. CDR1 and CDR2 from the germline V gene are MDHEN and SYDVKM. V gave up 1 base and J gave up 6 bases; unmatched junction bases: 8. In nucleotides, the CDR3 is TGTGCCAGCAGTTTATTCGTCACCCAGGGGGCTGAAGCTTTCTTT. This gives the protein CASSLFVTQGAEAFF. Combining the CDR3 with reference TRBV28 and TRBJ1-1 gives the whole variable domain DVKVTQSSRYLVKRTGEKVFLECVQDMDHENMFWYRQDPGLGLRLIYFSYDVKMKEKGDIPEGYSVSREKKERFSLILESASTNQTSMYLCASSLFVTQGAEAFFGQGTRLTVV.

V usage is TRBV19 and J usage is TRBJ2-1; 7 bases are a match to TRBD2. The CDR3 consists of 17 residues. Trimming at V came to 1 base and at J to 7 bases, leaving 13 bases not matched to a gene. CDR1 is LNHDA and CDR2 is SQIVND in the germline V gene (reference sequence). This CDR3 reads CASSIVGRLAALNEQFF. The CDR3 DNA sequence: TGTGCCAGTAGTATAGTAGGGCGTCTAGCGGCATTAAATGAGCAGTTCTTC. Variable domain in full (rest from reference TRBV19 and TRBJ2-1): DGGITQSPKYLFRKEGQNVTLSCEQNLNHDAMYWYRQDPGQGLRLIYYSQIVNDFQKGDIAEGYSVSREKKESFPLTVTSAQKNPTAFYLCASSIVGRLAALNEQFFGPGTRLTVL.

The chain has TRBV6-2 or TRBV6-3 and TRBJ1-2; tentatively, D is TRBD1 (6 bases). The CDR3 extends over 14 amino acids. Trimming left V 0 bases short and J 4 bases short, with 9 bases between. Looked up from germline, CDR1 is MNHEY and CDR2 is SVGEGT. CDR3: CASSYSTGFYGYTF. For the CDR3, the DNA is TGTGCCAGCAGTTACTCAACAGGGTTCTATGGCTACACCTTC.

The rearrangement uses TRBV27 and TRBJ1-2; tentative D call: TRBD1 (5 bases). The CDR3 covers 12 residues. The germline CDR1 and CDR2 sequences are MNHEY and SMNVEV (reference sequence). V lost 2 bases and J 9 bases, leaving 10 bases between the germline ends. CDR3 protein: CASSLRGYSYTF. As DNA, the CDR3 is TGTGCCAGCAGTTTAAGGGGTTATAGCTACACCTTC.

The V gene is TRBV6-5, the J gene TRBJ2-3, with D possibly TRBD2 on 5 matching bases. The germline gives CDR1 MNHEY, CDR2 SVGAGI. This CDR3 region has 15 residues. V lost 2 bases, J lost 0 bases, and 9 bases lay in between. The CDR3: CASSYGRTSTDTQYF. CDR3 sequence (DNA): TGTGCCAGCAGTTACGGGCGGACTAGCACAGATACGCAGTATTTT.

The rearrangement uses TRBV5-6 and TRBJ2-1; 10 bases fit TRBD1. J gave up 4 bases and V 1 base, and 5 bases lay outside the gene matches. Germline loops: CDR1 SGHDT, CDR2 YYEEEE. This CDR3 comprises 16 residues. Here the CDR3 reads CASSLQTGGSYNEQFF. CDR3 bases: TGTGCCAGCAGCTTGCAGACAGGGGGCTCTTACAATGAGCAGTTCTTC.